Described below is a single TCR beta chain sequence and its context. The antigen remains unidentified. This specimen comes from a study of human T cells and chemical hapten exposure. On the study more broadly: TCR yield per sample varied, mainly due to pooled library volumes.

In TCRdb, the RACE reads were re-called with MiXCR into one record per CDR3 protein. The profile covers about 160,000 distinct CDR3 sequences, with 25% to 35% appearing a single time and 2.1% taken by the ten largest. Trimming stripped 3 bases from V and 4 bases from J, with 18 bases between. Germline CDR1 is KGHDR and CDR2 is SFDVKD. This CDR3 spans 17 amino acids. Broader study findings: Healthy individuals' immune responses may differ from those of donors, who had alopecia.

Described time point: patch test 3, about 24 weeks after DPC sensitization. The sample's treatment: therapeutic diphenylcyclopropenone sensitization with weekly scalp DPC. V usage is TRBV24-1 and J usage is TRBJ1-5; tentative D call: TRBD1 (5 bases). This TCR was sampled from a woman between 18 and 30 years old with alopecia areata. Some clones in this sample may be carry-over from other donors' samples. The material sequenced was whole blood, taken in connection with sensitization to the hapten diphenylcyclopropenone (DPC). The CDR3 DNA is TGTGCCACCAGTGATATAACCAGGGAGAAGGGGAATCAGCCCCAGCATTTT. Its translation is CATSDITREKGNQPQHF.